A selection of T cell receptor beta chains follows, all from one sample in a study of T cell responses to AZD1222 COVID-19 vaccine. Repertoires were generated with immunoSEQ multiplex PCR, while TCRdb's copy carries only in-frame clones and drops some. The sample consists of 140,000 to 150,000 clones, more than 85% of them appearing once. The sample was peripheral blood, taken on day 0 of AZD1222 vaccination. These receptors originate from an adult in good health. Both conserved end residues are part of each CDR3. The order of the fields is J gene, clone size, V gene, D gene, CDR3 protein, CDR3 DNA. A D gene is named only where the DNA matches it firmly. Where a row states a size, it is once, few, many or the class of an expanded clone; other rows omit it.

>TRBJ1-1|once|TRBV2|NA
CASSEIPVMNTEAFF
TGTGCCAGCAGTGAAATACCCGTTATGAACACTGAAGCTTTCTTT
>TRBJ2-3|once|TRBV29-1|TRBD2
CSVDGLAGPDTQYF
TGCAGCGTTGACGGACTAGCGGGACCAGATACGCAGTATTTT
>TRBJ2-3|NA|TRBV13|TRBD2
CASSSTRRGGRDTQYF
TGTGCCAGCAGCTCGACTAGGCGGGGGGGCCGGGATACGCAGTATTTT
>TRBJ1-1|NA|TRBV2|TRBD1
CASRQGSTEAFF
TGTGCCAGCAGACAGGGGAGTACTGAAGCTTTCTTT
>TRBJ2-1|NA|TRBV7-3|TRBD1
CASSLTGGQVYNEQFF
TGTGCCAGCAGCTTAACAGGAGGACAGGTTTACAATGAGCAGTTCTTC
>TRBJ1-2|NA|TRBV3-1/TRBV3-2|NA
CASSRTDPSSNYGYTF
TGTGCCAGCAGCCGGACAGATCCCTCATCCAACTATGGCTACACCTTC
>TRBJ1-3|NA|TRBV6-8|NA
CASKKIRGPSGNTIYF
TGTGCCAGCAAGAAGATACGAGGGCCCTCTGGAAACACCATATATTTT
>TRBJ2-3|NA|TRBV29-1|NA
CSAGTTRTDTQYF
TGCAGCGCCGGGACCACCCGCACAGATACGCAGTATTTT
>TRBJ2-2|NA|TRBV13|NA
CASNGNTGELFF
TGTGCCAGCAACGGGAACACCGGGGAGCTGTTTTTT
>TRBJ2-7|NA|TRBV11-2|TRBD1
CASTRSGTVNYEQYF
TGTGCCAGCACCCGCTCCGGGACAGTCAACTACGAGCAGTACTTC
>TRBJ2-1|NA|TRBV3-1/TRBV3-2|TRBD2
CASSQEREINEQFF
TGTGCCAGCAGCCAAGAGCGGGAGATTAATGAGCAGTTCTTC
>TRBJ1-1|NA|TRBV7-3|TRBD1
CASRPYPGGGTEAFF
TGTGCCAGCAGACCCTACCCAGGGGGCGGAACTGAAGCTTTCTTT
>TRBJ1-2|NA|TRBV6-5|NA
CASRGGGGSYGYTF
TGTGCCAGCAGAGGGGGGGGAGGCTCCTATGGCTACACCTTC
>TRBJ2-1|NA|TRBV30|TRBD2
CAWSVEGTSVARSYNEQFF
TGTGCCTGGAGTGTAGAGGGCACTAGCGTAGCGAGATCCTACAATGAGCAGTTCTTC
>TRBJ1-2|NA|TRBV11-3|NA
CASRQTSLDGYTF
TGTGCCAGCAGGCAGACATCCCTGGACGGCTACACCTTC
>TRBJ2-2|NA|TRBV5-5|NA
CASSFGGGGTGELFF
TGTGCCAGCAGCTTCGGCGGGGGCGGCACCGGGGAGCTGTTTTTT
>TRBJ1-5|NA|TRBV7-3|TRBD1
CASSLNRESRRGRYSNQPQHF
TGTGCCAGCAGCTTAAACAGGGAGAGTAGGAGGGGGCGATATAGCAATCAGCCCCAGCATTTT
>TRBJ1-3|NA|TRBV9|NA
CASSVGGGHSSGNTIYF
TGTGCCAGCAGCGTAGGGGGGGGACACAGCTCTGGAAACACCATATATTTT
>TRBJ2-1|NA|TRBV13|TRBD1
CASSLVSGQVINEQFF
TGTGCCAGCAGCTTAGTATCGGGACAGGTCATCAATGAGCAGTTCTTC
>TRBJ2-2|NA|TRBV27|NA
CASSFAGIFANTGELFF
TGTGCCAGCAGTTTTGCAGGGATTTTCGCGAACACCGGGGAGCTGTTTTTT
>TRBJ1-1|NA|TRBV5-1|NA
CASRIQGSNTEAFF
TGCGCCAGCAGGATACAGGGCTCGAACACTGAAGCTTTCTTT
>TRBJ2-2|few|TRBV2|NA
CASTPVNTGELFF
TGTGCCAGCACTCCTGTAAACACCGGGGAGCTGTTTTTT
>TRBJ2-1|once|TRBV15|NA
CATGGITGSLNEQFF
TGTGCCACCGGGGGGATTACGGGTTCGTTGAATGAGCAGTTCTTC
>TRBJ2-7|NA|TRBV19|NA
CASSIVAGIPYEQYF
TGTGCCAGTAGTATAGTAGCAGGGATCCCCTACGAGCAGTACTTC
>TRBJ2-3|NA|TRBV29-1|NA
CSVGYRVTTDTQYF
TGCAGCGTTGGGTATCGGGTTACCACAGATACGCAGTATTTT
>TRBJ1-5|NA|TRBV4-1|NA
CASSQERGGFINQPQHF
TGCGCCAGCAGCCAAGAAAGGGGCGGCTTTATCAATCAGCCCCAGCATTTT
>TRBJ1-4|NA|TRBV18|NA
CAGAEATNEKLFF
TGTGCGGGGGCAGAAGCAACTAATGAAAAACTGTTTTTT
>TRBJ2-7|NA|TRBV30|TRBD1
CAWSDGGQGAYEQYF
TGTGCCTGGAGTGACGGGGGACAGGGGGCCTACGAGCAGTACTTC
>TRBJ2-2|NA|TRBV7-3|NA
CASSIPQGTGELFF
TGTGCCAGCAGCATACCTCAGGGGACCGGGGAGCTGTTTTTT